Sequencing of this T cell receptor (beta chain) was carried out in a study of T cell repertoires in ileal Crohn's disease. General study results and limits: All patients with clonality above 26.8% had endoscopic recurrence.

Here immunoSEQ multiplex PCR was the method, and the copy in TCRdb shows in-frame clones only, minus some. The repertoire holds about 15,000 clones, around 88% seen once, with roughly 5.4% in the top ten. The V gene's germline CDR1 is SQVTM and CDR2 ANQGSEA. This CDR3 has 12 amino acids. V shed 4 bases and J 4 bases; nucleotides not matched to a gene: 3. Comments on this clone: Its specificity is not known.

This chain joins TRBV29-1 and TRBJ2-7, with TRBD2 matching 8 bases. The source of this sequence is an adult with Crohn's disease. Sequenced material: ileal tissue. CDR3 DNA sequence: TGCAGCGTTGGTAGCGGGGAGTACGAGCAGTACTTC. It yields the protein CSVGSGEYEQYF.